The clone carrying this T cell receptor beta chain was seen a handful of times. This sample was taken from a study of CD8+ T cells in alopecia areata. Losses at the gene ends were 5 bases for V and 8 bases for J; bases not matched to a gene: 5. This CDR3 comprises 14 residues. Germline V gives CDR1 LGHNT, CDR2 FRNRAP. Sequencing used cDNA as its template, made by extracting RNA and reverse transcribing it. Repertoires were generated with immunoSEQ multiplex PCR, while TCRdb's copy carries only in-frame clones and drops some. The table has over 95,000 clones, less than 70% seen once; the top ten hold more than 3%. Described treatment: oral pan-JAK inhibitor, 5-10 mg twice daily. It was from alopecia areata patients that lesional scalp punch biopsies and peripheral blood were collected.

The V call is TRBV12-5, the J call TRBJ2-7; 14 bases match TRBD2. The TCR sequence derives from a human donor with alopecia areata. The specimen was CD4+ T cells sorted from blood, collected at week 24, from a patient treated with tofacitinib. The CDR3 sequence: CASGRTSGGMKQYF. CDR3 nucleotides: TGTGCTAGTGGTCGGACTAGCGGGGGGATGAAGCAGTACTTC.